This TCR beta chain was found in a study of Graves' ophthalmopathy and Graves' hyperthyroidism. The sequenced template was RNA, covering the TCR beta CDR3 region. HTBI-primed first-round RT-PCR preceded second-round multiplex PCR. TCRdb passed the multiplex PCR reads through MiXCR, listing each CDR3 protein once. The top ten clones hold over 7.5% of a sample with fewer than 600,000 distinct CDR3 sequences, 14% of them seen once. The TCR originated in a woman between 25 and 40 years old with Graves' ophthalmopathy. The sequenced sample was blood.

The CDR3, as DNA: TGTGCCAGCAGTACTTCCGGGACTAGTTTCTTCAGGGAGCTGTTTTTT. Translation: CASSTSGTSFFRELFF. This chain connects TRBV28 to TRBJ2-2; 8 nucleotides align to TRBD2. Germline loops: CDR1 MDHEN, CDR2 SYDVKM. Germline trimming cut 5 bases from V and 9 bases from J; bases unmatched to any gene: 14. The CDR3 is 16 residues long.